A single sample gave rise to the 24 T cell receptor beta chains below, sequenced in a study of T cell responses to AZD1222 COVID-19 vaccine. The protocol was immunoSEQ multiplex PCR, while the TCRdb copy is restricted to in-frame clones and leaves out a portion. The sample carries 140,000 to 150,000 clones, 75% to 95% recorded once. Sample: peripheral blood, taken on day 0 of MenACWY control vaccination. These receptors came from an adult in good health.

This clone was found a few times. The genes are TRBV28 and TRBJ1-2; D not certain. This CDR3 region has 14 residues. Germline V gives CDR1 MDHEN, CDR2 SYDVKM. Trimming stripped 5 bases from V and 4 bases from J, with 14 bases between. The chain's CDR3 is CASSPPGRFYGYTF. The DNA of the CDR3 is TGTGCCAGCAGTCCCCCGGGCAGATTCTATGGCTACACCTTC.

J is TRBJ1-6 and V is TRBV7-9, with a weak D call TRBD1 (6 bases). CDR3 length equals 14 residues. V was shortened by 5 bases and J by 5 bases, with 10 bases between the two germline ends. CDR1 is SEHNR, CDR2 FQNEAQ, per germline (reference sequence). CDR3 DNA sequence: TGTGCCAGCAGCGGACAGAAGAATAATTCACCCCTCCACTTT. Translation: CASSGQKNNSPLHF.

This clone was seen just once. V gene TRBV7-3 combines with J gene TRBJ1-1; D may be TRBD1 (5 bases). Trimming left V 3 bases short and J 3 bases short, with 11 bases between. CDR3 length: 14 residues. Germline V CDR1 and CDR2: SGHTA, FQGTGA. CDR3 amino acids: CASSLGRVDTEAFF. CDR3 DNA: TGTGCCAGCAGCTTGGGCAGGGTGGACACTGAAGCTTTCTTT.

The chain has TRBV7-3 and TRBJ2-1, with 8 bases aligning to TRBD2. There are 16 residues in the CDR3. V shed 0 bases, J shed 8 bases, and the junction held 9 bases outside the gene matches. Germline V gene sequence: CDR1 SGHTA, CDR2 FQGTGA. The CDR3 region is CASSLTALAGRHEQFF. CDR3 sequence (DNA): TGTGCCAGCAGCTTAACGGCCCTAGCGGGTCGGCATGAGCAGTTCTTC.

The gene calls are TRBV2 and TRBJ1-2; a possible D gene is TRBD1 (5 bases). V lost 2 bases, J lost 12 bases, and 25 bases lay in between. CDR3 length equals 16 residues. Germline-derived CDR1 and CDR2 are SNHLY and FYNNEI. CDR3 sequence reads: CASSEHQGQWGPTNTF. The CDR3, as DNA: TGTGCCAGCAGTGAACACCAGGGTCAATGGGGTCCCACTAACACCTTC.

The chain uses TRBV4-1 and TRBJ2-6; 7 nucleotides agree with TRBD1. V shed 2 bases, J shed 4 bases, and the junction held 8 bases outside the gene matches. This CDR3 region has 17 residues. Germline CDR1 and CDR2: MGHRA and YSYEKL. CDR3 DNA sequence: TGCGCCAGCAGCCAAATAGAGGGGGCGCAGGGGGCCAACGTCCTGACTTTC. Residues: CASSQIEGAQGANVLTF.

The chain links TRBV3-1 (or the pseudogene TRBV3-2) to TRBJ2-7; TRBD1 matches 10 bases. The junction had 4 bases not matched to a gene; V was cut back by 3 bases and J by 5 bases. The CDR3 length is 14 residues. Germline CDR1 is LGHDT and CDR2 is YNNKEL (reference sequence). CDR3 DNA sequence: TGTGCCAGCAGCCAGACCGGGACAGGGGACGAGCAGTACTTC. Translated, it gives CASSQTGTGDEQYF.

The CDR3 DNA reads TGTGCCATCAGTGAGATCGTTCGAGGTCAGGGCTCTGAAGCTTTCTTT. Amino acid sequence: CAISEIVRGQGSEAFF. The genes are TRBV10-3 and TRBJ1-1, with D tentatively TRBD1 (5 bases). CDR3 size: 16 residues. Trimming removed 2 bases from V and 6 bases from J, with 19 bases in between. CDR1 and CDR2 (germline): ENHRY, SYGVKD.

The chain is built from TRBV5-5 and TRBJ1-1; unclear D gene. Trimming took off 0 bases at V and 1 base at J, with 7 bases between the two ends. The CDR3 runs to 14 residues. Germline-derived CDR1 and CDR2 are SGHKS and YYEKEE (reference sequence). The CDR3 spells CASSLAAANTEAFF. In nucleotides, the CDR3 is TGTGCCAGCAGCTTGGCGGCAGCGAACACTGAAGCTTTCTTT.

V is TRBV7-8 and J is TRBJ2-7, with 12 bases matching TRBD2. The CDR3 sequence is 17 residues long. The ends lost 1 base at V and 2 bases at J; junction bases unmatched: 6. CDR1 and CDR2 (germline): SGHVS, FQNEAQ. CDR3 sequence reads: CASSLGSSGRDPYEQYF. The CDR3 coding sequence is TGTGCCAGCAGCTTAGGGTCTAGCGGGAGGGATCCCTACGAGCAGTACTTC.

V is TRBV5-1 and J is TRBJ1-3; D gene uncertain. The V gene's germline CDR1 is SGHRS and CDR2 YFSETQ. This CDR3 is built from 15 residues. V dropped 0 bases and J dropped 3 bases, with 10 bases sitting between them. DNA of the CDR3: TGCGCCAGCAGCTTGGGGGCCTTGGGTGGAAACACCATATATTTT. This sequence encodes CASSLGALGGNTIYF.

The chain joins TRBV21-1 to TRBJ1-1. TRBV21-1 is deemed a pseudogene. The CDR3 runs 15 residues. CDR3 nucleotide sequence: TGTGCCAGCAGCACCTTCCCGGGCGGGGGGGCTGAAGCTTTCTTT. Amino acid sequence: CASSTFPGGGAEAFF.

This clone has just a few counts. The V and J genes are TRBV2 and TRBJ2-7; D gene uncertain. The CDR3 covers 15 residues. Germline loops: CDR1 SNHLY, CDR2 FYNNEI. With 4 bases removed from V and 0 bases from J, the gap between germline ends came to 13 bases. The CDR3 sequence: CASSASRPRSYEQYF. In DNA, the CDR3 is TGTGCCAGCAGTGCCTCTAGGCCCCGCTCCTACGAGCAGTACTTC.

V and J are TRBV9 and TRBJ2-7; a possible D gene is TRBD1 (5 bases). The CDR3 sequence is 10 residues long. V was pared by 8 bases and J by 9 bases, with 12 bases between. Looked up from germline, CDR1 is SGDLS and CDR2 is YYNGEE. Written as DNA, the CDR3 is TGTGCCAGAAACAGGCCGGGGCAGTACTTC. This gives the protein CARNRPGQYF.

V and J are TRBV15 and TRBJ1-5, with TRBD1 matching over 7 bases. The CDR3 spans 21 residues. V was clipped by 6 bases and J by 0 bases; unmatched bases: 23. The germline V gene encodes CDR1 LNHNV and CDR2 YYDKDF (reference sequence). CDR3 bases: TGTGCCACCAGTGGGATAAGACAGGGAAAGTATACACCATATAGCAATCAGCCCCAGCATTTT. This encodes CATSGIRQGKYTPYSNQPQHF.

This chain links TRBV5-4 with TRBJ1-2, with TRBD1 as a possible D gene (5 bases). The CDR3 has 15 amino acids. The V gene's germline CDR1 is SGHNT and CDR2 YYREEE (reference sequence). The V gene lost 0 bases and the J gene lost 5 bases, with 14 bases spanning the gap. The CDR3: CASSLARGHVYGYTF. The CDR3 DNA reads as TGTGCCAGCAGCTTGGCCAGAGGACACGTTTATGGCTACACCTTC.

This clone was observed once. The chain uses TRBV4-1 and TRBJ2-6, with D perhaps TRBD2 (5 bases). Germline V lookup: CDR1 MGHRA, CDR2 YSYEKL. Trimming removed 2 bases from V and 1 base from J, with 18 bases in between. The CDR3 runs 19 residues. The CDR3 sequence: CASSQSRAVVVSGANVLTF. CDR3 in DNA: TGCGCCAGCAGCCAATCGAGGGCAGTCGTAGTATCTGGGGCCAACGTCCTGACTTTC.

This rearrangement joins TRBV3-1 (or the pseudogene TRBV3-2) to TRBJ1-1; D gene ambiguous. V was trimmed by 4 bases and J by 7 bases, leaving 10 bases between them. This CDR3 is 12 amino acids long. CDR1 and CDR2 from the germline V gene are LGHDT and YNNKEL (reference sequence). The CDR3 bases are TGTGCCAGCAGCCTCACACGGAGTGAAGCTTTCTTT. It translates to CASSLTRSEAFF.

The V call is TRBV15, the J call TRBJ1-5, with 7 bases that match TRBD1. CDR1 is LNHNV, CDR2 YYDKDF, per germline (reference sequence). CDR3 length: 15 residues. Trimming cost V 4 bases and J 4 bases; bases outside gene matches: 7. CDR3 DNA: TGTGCCACCAGCACGCAGGGGGTGATAAATCAGCCCCAGCATTTT. Its protein is CATSTQGVINQPQHF.

The gene calls are TRBV4-2 and TRBJ2-7; possible D gene TRBD2, 5 bases. CDR3 size: 13 residues. Germline V lookup: CDR1 LGHNA, CDR2 YNFKEQ. Between the trimmed V and J ends, which lost 4 bases and 4 bases, there was a span of 11 bases. The CDR3 nucleotides read TGTGCCAGCAGCCCGGGGTCCGGATACGAGCAGTACTTC. This translates into CASSPGSGYEQYF.

The chain has TRBV4-2 and TRBJ1-2; D uncertain. Germline lookup yields CDR1 LGHNA and CDR2 YNFKEQ. The CDR3 totals 12 residues. The V gene lost 3 bases and the J gene lost 6 bases, with 8 bases spanning the gap. The DNA of the CDR3 is TGTGCCAGCAGCCAGGAGCGAGATGGCTACACCTTC. Its protein product is CASSQERDGYTF.

Turning to this clone: At one boundary the junction diverges from the germline segment, which might be a read error. This chain connects TRBV27 to TRBJ1-5, with 7 bases matching TRBD1. Germline V lookup: CDR1 MNHEY, CDR2 SMNVEV (reference sequence). CDR3 length: 11 residues. CDR3 nucleotide sequence: TGTGCCAGCAAACTACAGGGGCGGGCGGGATTT. Its protein is CASKLQGRAGF.

J is TRBJ1-2 and V is TRBV5-1; D might be TRBD1 (6 bases). The CDR3 spans 14 residues. Germline loops: CDR1 SGHRS, CDR2 YFSETQ. The V and J ends lost 0 bases and 8 bases respectively, with 14 bases between them. In nucleotides, the CDR3 is TGCGCCAGCAGCTTGGAGGGACATCGGGGGGGCTACACCTTC. Translation: CASSLEGHRGGYTF.

The rearrangement uses TRBV5-1 and TRBJ2-1; D gene ambiguous. This CDR3 has 11 amino acids. The germline V and J ends were trimmed by 0 bases and 9 bases, with 4 bases remaining between them. Germline assignment: CDR1 SGHRS and CDR2 YFSETQ. In nucleotides, the CDR3 is TGCGCCAGCAGCTTGGAGGGTGAGCAGTTCTTC. This gives the protein CASSLEGEQFF.